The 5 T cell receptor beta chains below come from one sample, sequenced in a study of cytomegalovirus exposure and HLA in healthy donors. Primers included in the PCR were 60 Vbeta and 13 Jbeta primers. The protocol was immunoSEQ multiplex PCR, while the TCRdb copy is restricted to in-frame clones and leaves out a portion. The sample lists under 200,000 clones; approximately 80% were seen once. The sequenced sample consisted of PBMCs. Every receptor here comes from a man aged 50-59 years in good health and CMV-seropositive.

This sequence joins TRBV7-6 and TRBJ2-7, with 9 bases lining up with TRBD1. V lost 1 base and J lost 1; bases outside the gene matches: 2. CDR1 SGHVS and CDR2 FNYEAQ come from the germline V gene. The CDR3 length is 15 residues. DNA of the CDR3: TGTGCCAGCAGCTTAGTAGGGACAGGGTCCTACGAGCAGTACTTC. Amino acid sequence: CASSLVGTGSYEQYF. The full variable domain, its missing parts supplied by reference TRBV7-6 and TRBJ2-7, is GAGVSQSPRYKVTKRGQDVALRCDPISGHVSLYWYRQALGQGPEFLTYFNYEAQQDKSGLPNDRFSAERPEGSISTLTIQRTEQRDSAMYRCASSLVGTGSYEQYFGPGTRLTVT.

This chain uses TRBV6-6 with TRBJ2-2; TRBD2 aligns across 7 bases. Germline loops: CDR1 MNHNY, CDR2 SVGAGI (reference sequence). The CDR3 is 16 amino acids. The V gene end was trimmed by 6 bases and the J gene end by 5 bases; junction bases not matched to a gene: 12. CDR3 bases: TGTGCCAGCAGCGACGAAAAGCGGGACGCTACCGGGGAGCTGTTTTTT. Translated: CASSDEKRDATGELFF.

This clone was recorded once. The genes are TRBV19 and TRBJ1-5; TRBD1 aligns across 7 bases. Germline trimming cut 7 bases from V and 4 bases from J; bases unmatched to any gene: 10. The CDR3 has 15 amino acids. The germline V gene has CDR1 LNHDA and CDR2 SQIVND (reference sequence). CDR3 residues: CASTQTGPLNQPQHF. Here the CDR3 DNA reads TGTGCCAGTACCCAGACAGGGCCTCTAAATCAGCCCCAGCATTTT.

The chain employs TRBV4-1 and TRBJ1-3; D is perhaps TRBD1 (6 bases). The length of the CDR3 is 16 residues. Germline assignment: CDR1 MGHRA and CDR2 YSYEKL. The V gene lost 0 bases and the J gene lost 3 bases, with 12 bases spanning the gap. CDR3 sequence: CASSQEGTSFGNTIYF. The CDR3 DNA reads TGCGCCAGCAGCCAAGAAGGGACAAGCTTTGGAAACACCATATATTTT.

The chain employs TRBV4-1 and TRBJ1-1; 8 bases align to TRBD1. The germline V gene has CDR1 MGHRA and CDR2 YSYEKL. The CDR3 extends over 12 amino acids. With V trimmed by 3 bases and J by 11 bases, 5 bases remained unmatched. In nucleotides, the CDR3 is TGCGCCAGCAGCCACAGGGGGCAGGAGGCTTTCTTT. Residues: CASSHRGQEAFF.